These T cell receptor beta chains were read from a single sample in a study of cytotoxic CD8 clonotypes in ibrutinib-treated CLL. Clones were sequenced by immunoSEQ multiplex PCR, and TCRdb holds only the in-frame ones, with some missing. The sample carries more than 200,000 clones, approximately 79% recorded once. Source: PBMCs, taken after 12 months of ibrutinib treatment. Every receptor here comes from a human donor with chronic lymphocytic leukemia. The CDR3 runs from the conserved cysteine through the conserved F or W. A D gene is named only where the DNA matches it firmly. Where a row states a size, it is once, few, many or the class of an expanded clone; other rows omit it.

J gene: TRBJ1-1; V gene: TRBV5-1; D gene: TRBD1; clone size: NA; CDR3 DNA: TGCGCCAGCAGCTTGGAGACAGGGTTTGGAACTGAAGCTTTCTTT; CDR3 protein: CASSLETGFGTEAFF
J gene: TRBJ2-7; V gene: TRBV11-2; D gene: NA; clone size: NA; CDR3 DNA: TGTGCCAGCAGCTTACAGGGTACAGAGCAGTACTTC; CDR3 protein: CASSLQGTEQYF
J gene: TRBJ1-2; V gene: TRBV6-5; D gene: NA; clone size: NA; CDR3 DNA: TGTGCCAGCAGTTACTCGATTGACGGTAACTATGGCTACACCTTC; CDR3 protein: CASSYSIDGNYGYTF
J gene: TRBJ2-2; V gene: TRBV9; D gene: NA; clone size: NA; CDR3 DNA: TGTGCCAGCAGCGTAGGTGGACGGATCGGTCCCGGGGAGCTGTTTTTT; CDR3 protein: CASSVGGRIGPGELFF
J gene: TRBJ2-3; V gene: TRBV9; D gene: NA; clone size: NA; CDR3 DNA: TGTGCCAGCAGCGTAGCAGCCAGGGCAAGGGGAGATACGCAGTATTTT; CDR3 protein: CASSVAARARGDTQYF
J gene: TRBJ2-7; V gene: TRBV20-1; D gene: TRBD1; clone size: few; CDR3 DNA: TGCAGTGCTAGCGGACAGGGGCGACAGTACTTC; CDR3 protein: CSASGQGRQYF
J gene: TRBJ1-1; V gene: TRBV18; D gene: NA; clone size: NA; CDR3 DNA: TGTGCCAGCTCACCGTTCGAGATCAACACTGAAGCTTTCTTT; CDR3 protein: CASSPFEINTEAFF
J gene: TRBJ2-7; V gene: TRBV25-1; D gene: NA; clone size: NA; CDR3 DNA: TGTGCCAGCAGTGGGGCGGGACAGACCTCCTACGAGCAGTACTTC; CDR3 protein: CASSGAGQTSYEQYF
J gene: TRBJ1-2; V gene: TRBV30; D gene: TRBD1; clone size: once; CDR3 DNA: TGTGCCTGGAGCCGGGACAGGGGGCTGGCGCCGTTGGGTGCACGAGGCTACACCTTC; CDR3 protein: CAWSRDRGLAPLGARGYTF
J gene: TRBJ2-7; V gene: TRBV11-2; D gene: TRBD1; clone size: NA; CDR3 DNA: TGTGCCAGCAGCCCCCCGGGACAGTCGTACGAGCAGTACTTC; CDR3 protein: CASSPPGQSYEQYF
J gene: TRBJ2-7; V gene: TRBV5-1; D gene: NA; clone size: NA; CDR3 DNA: TGCGCCAGCAGCCCGGGTGGGGCTCGATACTACGAGCAGTACTTC; CDR3 protein: CASSPGGARYYEQYF